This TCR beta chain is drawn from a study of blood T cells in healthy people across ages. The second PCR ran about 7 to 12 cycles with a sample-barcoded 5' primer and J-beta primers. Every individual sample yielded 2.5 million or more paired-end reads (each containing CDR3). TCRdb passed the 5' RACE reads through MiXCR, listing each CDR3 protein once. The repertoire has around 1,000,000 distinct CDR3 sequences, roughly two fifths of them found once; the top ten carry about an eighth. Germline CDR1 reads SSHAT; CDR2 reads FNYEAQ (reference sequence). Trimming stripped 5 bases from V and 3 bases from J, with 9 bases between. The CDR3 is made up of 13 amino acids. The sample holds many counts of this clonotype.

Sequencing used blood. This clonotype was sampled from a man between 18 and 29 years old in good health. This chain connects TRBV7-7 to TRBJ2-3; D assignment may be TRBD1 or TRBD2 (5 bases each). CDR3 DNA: TGTGCCAGCAGCCCGGGGCCAACAGATACGCAGTATTTT. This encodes CASSPGPTDTQYF.